The T cell receptor (beta chain) under discussion was sequenced for a study of cytomegalovirus exposure and HLA in healthy donors. Study-wide points: Researchers catalogued approximately 170 TCR beta chains as cytomegalovirus-associated.

Comment on this clone: The antigen remains undetermined.

With 7 bases clipped from V and 4 bases from J, the junction kept 11 bases outside the gene matches. The CDR3 is made up of 15 amino acids. The germline V gene encodes CDR1 MNHNY and CDR2 SVGAGI (reference sequence). The PCR had 60 Vbeta and 13 Jbeta primers. Sequencing used immunoSEQ multiplex PCR; TCRdb keeps in-frame clones, though not all of them. In the table there are about 160,000 clones, 80% to 90% of which are singletons. This sequence was found in a woman aged 25 to 45 in good health and CMV-seropositive. Input material: PBMCs. The genes are TRBV6-6 and TRBJ1-2; TRBD1 agrees at 8 bases. DNA of the CDR3: TGTGCCAGCACTCATCCTCAGGGGGCAGTCTATGGCTACACCTTC. This gives the protein CASTHPQGAVYGYTF.